The 2 T cell receptor beta chains presented below share a single source sample, sequenced in a study of shared clonotypes between healthy human individuals. Libraries were prepared by immunoSEQ multiplex PCR; TCRdb keeps only in-frame clonotypes and omits some of them. Of millions of clones listed, 85% to 95% were seen once; the top ten hold 0.3% to 0.4%. Sequencing was done on a sample of naive CD4+ T cells from PBMCs. As for subset: CD45RA+ positively selected. Every receptor here comes from a man aged 18 to 30 in good health. Some clones in this sample may be carry-over from other donors' samples.

The chain links TRBV5-1 to TRBJ2-1; 9 nucleotides agree with TRBD1. V dropped 0 bases and J dropped 1; count of bases not matched to a gene: 8. The CDR3 has 18 amino acids. Germline V gene sequence: CDR1 SGHRS, CDR2 YFSETQ. The DNA of the CDR3 is TGCGCCAGCAGCTTGGCCAGGTGGGACAGGGATTCCTACAATGAGCAGTTCTTC. Translated, it gives CASSLARWDRDSYNEQFF. The full variable domain, with the rest looked up from reference TRBV5-1 and TRBJ2-1, is KAGVTQTPRYLIKTRGQQVTLSCSPISGHRSVSWYQQTPGQGLQFLFEYFSETQRNKGNFPGRFSGRQFSNSRSEMNVSTLELGDSALYLCASSLARWDRDSYNEQFFGPGTRLTVL.

The J gene is TRBJ2-2, the V gene TRBV5-1; 9 bases match TRBD1. The CDR3 extends over 16 amino acids. Germline CDR1 is SGHRS and CDR2 is YFSETQ. The J segment lost 2 bases and the V segment lost 2 bases, leaving 4 bases of the junction unmatched. CDR3 in DNA: TGCGCCAGCAGCTTCGACAGGGGGAAAAACACCGGGGAGCTGTTTTTT. Its protein is CASSFDRGKNTGELFF.